The 15 T cell receptor beta chains below were found in one sample sequenced in a study of tumor-infiltrating lymphocytes in primary liver carcinoma. Co-extracting RNA and DNA was done with about 17-31 mg of unsorted bulk tissue as input. A primer matching the constant region was used to make TCR beta cDNA from approximately 520 ng of total RNA. Slightly modified ARM-PCR with three nested multiplex PCR rounds yielded TCR beta libraries. The first two PCR rounds, approximately 10 cycles each, used TRBV1-TRBV30 forward primers and a C-beta reverse primer. TCRdb used MiXCR to reprocess the multiplex PCR reads, holding one entry per CDR3 protein. The sample has about 120,000 distinct CDR3 sequences, around 70% seen once; the top ten hold around 8.1%. Sequencing was done on a sample of tumor-adjacent normal liver tissue. The receptor set was obtained from an older woman with primary liver carcinoma and hepatitis B virus infection.

This clonotype was detected ten times or more. The rearrangement joins TRBV10-3 to TRBJ2-5; 8 bases map to TRBD2. This CDR3 is 15 amino acids long. The germline V gene encodes CDR1 ENHRY and CDR2 SYGVKD. J was trimmed by 5 bases and V by 6 bases; bases with no gene match: 11. The CDR3 DNA is TGTGCCATCAGGCGAGCGGGAGACCATCTTGAGACCCAGTACTTC. Its translation: CAIRRAGDHLETQYF.

A few counts support this clonotype. A much larger clone is a single base away; this may be a read error. The rearrangement uses TRBV6-5 and TRBJ1-1, with 10 bases identical to TRBD1. The CDR3 extends over 16 amino acids. The germline CDR1 and CDR2 sequences are MNHEY and SVGAGI. V lost 0 bases to trimming and J lost 5 bases; unmatched junction nucleotides: 6. The CDR3 DNA reads TGTGCCAGCAGTTACTCGAGGACAGGGGGGAGAACTGAAGCTTTCTTT. Translating gives CASSYSRTGGRTEAFF.

Of note for this clonotype: Germline and junction disagree at one end, which may indicate a read error. The CDR3 nucleotides read TGTGCCAGCAGTTTACAGGGGGCGGTCGCCGAGTTGTATTTC. Translated: CASSLQGAVAELYF. The chain employs TRBV6-5 and TRBJ2-7; 9 bases map to TRBD1. The CDR3 has 14 amino acids. Germline CDR1 reads MNHEY; CDR2 reads SVGAGI.

The chain carries TRBV7-9 and TRBJ2-1, with 8 bases aligning to TRBD2. Germline loops: CDR1 SEHNR, CDR2 FQNEAQ (reference sequence). The V and J ends lost 4 bases and 0 bases, in that order; junction bases with no gene match: 8. The CDR3 is 17 amino acids. The CDR3 nucleotides are TGTGCCAGCAGCTCTTCAAGCGGGAGTGGCTCCTACAATGAGCAGTTCTTC. This translates into CASSSSSGSGSYNEQFF.

A remark on this clonotype: A read error may produce the germline difference seen at one junction end. This chain connects TRBV30 to TRBJ1-2, with D possibly TRBD1 on 5 matching bases. The CDR3 loop spans 14 amino acids. The germline CDR1 and CDR2 sequences are GTSNPN and SVGIG (reference sequence). In DNA, the CDR3 is TGTGCCTGTAGTGTACGGGGGGTAATCACCGGCTACACCTTC. Its protein product is CACSVRGVITGYTF. The full variable domain, its missing parts supplied by reference TRBV30 and TRBJ1-2, is SQTIHQWPATLVQPVGSPLSLECTVEGTSNPNLYWYRQAAGRGLQLLFYSVGIGQISSEVPQNLSASRPQDRQFILSSKKLLLSDSGFYLCACSVRGVITGYTFGSGTRLTVV.

Note on this clonotype: A much larger clone lies one base from this, so it may be a read error. The conserved closing phenylalanine or tryptophan is absent in this CDR3, likely reflecting a read error. V gene TRBV7-9 combines with J gene TRBJ2-2; 8 nucleotides agree with TRBD1. The CDR3 sequence is 14 residues long. V was clipped by 5 bases and J by 4 bases; unmatched bases: 3. In germline, CDR1 is SEHNR, CDR2 FQNEAQ (reference sequence). The CDR3 reads CASSAGGGTGELFL. Here the CDR3 DNA reads TGTGCCAGCAGCGCAGGGGGCGGCACCGGGGAGCTGTTTCTT.

This clonotype was observed a handful of times. The chain recombines TRBV20-1 with TRBJ2-7; either TRBD1 or TRBD2 may supply D (5 bases each). CDR3 length: 14 amino acids. Germline V CDR1 and CDR2: DFQATT, SNEGSKA (reference sequence). CDR3: CTLRPPGTLREQYF. The CDR3, as DNA: TGCACCCTCAGGCCCCCCGGGACGCTGAGGGAGCAGTACTTC.

With respect to this clonotype: Since the CDR3 does not end with the conserved phenylalanine or tryptophan, this likely comes from a read error. The DNA is omitted, as the CDR3 cannot be located on it reliably, and the CDR3 follows TCRdb's listing. The chain couples TRBV5-7 to TRBJ2-5; no DNA check was done on the table's D call, TRBD1. TRBV5-7 belongs to the ORF category, with a function that is uncertain. The CDR3 is 15 residues long, counting both termini. The CDR3: CASSLPGTGRETQYL.

With respect to this clonotype: The conserved phenylalanine or tryptophan normally closing the CDR3 is absent here, so this likely arose from a read error. The J gene is TRBJ2-4, the V gene TRBV11-2; 7 positions agree with TRBD2. Trimming removed 4 bases from V and 13 bases from J; junction bases left unmatched: 7. There are 12 residues in the CDR3. Germline values: CDR1 SGHAT, CDR2 FQNNGV. The CDR3 protein is CASSWGGNVQYL. The CDR3 DNA is TGTGCCAGCAGCTGGGGGGGGAACGTCCAGTACTTG.

Comment on this clonotype: A read error may account for a junction end that differs from germline. The gene calls are TRBV11-2 and TRBJ2-4, with D possibly being TRBD1 (5 bases). Germline V gene sequence: CDR1 SGHAT, CDR2 FQNNGV. The CDR3 is 20 amino acids. CDR3 nucleotide sequence: TGTGCCAGCAGCTTCAGTGTGTCGGTAGACAGATCATTAGCCAAAAACATTCAGTATTTC. Protein sequence: CASSFSVSVDRSLAKNIQYF.

This chain uses TRBV2 with TRBJ1-1; D is unclear. In germline, CDR1 is SNHLY, CDR2 FYNNEI. CDR3 length: 14 residues. Trimming took off 1 base at V and 0 bases at J, with 6 bases between the two ends. The CDR3 DNA reads TGTGCCAGCAGTGAAGGCCAACTGAACACTGAAGCTTTCTTT. Its protein is CASSEGQLNTEAFF.

This clonotype has a handful of counts. This chain uses TRBV5-1 with TRBJ2-5; D is unresolved. In germline, CDR1 is SGHRS, CDR2 YFSETQ. Trimming removed 1 base from V and 4 bases from J, with 14 bases in between. This CDR3 comprises 15 residues. Here the CDR3 reads CASSLRNDPAETQYF. CDR3 in DNA: TGCGCCAGCAGCTTGAGAAATGACCCGGCAGAGACCCAGTACTTC.

The rearrangement joins TRBV5-1 to TRBJ2-5; 8 positions agree with TRBD2. This CDR3 region has 19 residues. V lost 6 bases to trimming and J lost 0 bases; unmatched junction nucleotides: 19. The germline CDR1 and CDR2 sequences are SGHRS and YFSETQ. The CDR3 DNA sequence: TGCGCCAGCAATTTGCGGACCAGGGTCACTAGCGGAGACCAAGAGACCCAGTACTTC. This sequence encodes CASNLRTRVTSGDQETQYF.

This clonotype was found many times. This chain uses TRBV30 with TRBJ1-5, with D hard to call. CDR1 GTSNPN and CDR2 SVGIG come from the germline V gene (reference sequence). The CDR3 covers 13 residues. With 0 bases removed from V and 2 bases from J, the gap between germline ends came to 5 bases. The DNA for the CDR3 is TGTGCCTGGAGTGTCCAGGGCAATCAGCCCCAGCATTTT. This gives the protein CAWSVQGNQPQHF.

Details on this clonotype: A much larger clone differs by one base, so this may be a read error. The genes are TRBV7-3 and TRBJ2-1; 10 bases fit TRBD2. J gave up 10 bases and V 7 bases, and 13 bases lay outside the gene matches. The CDR3 runs to 15 residues. Germline CDR1 is SGHTA and CDR2 is FQGTGA. The CDR3 protein is CASNFGLAGVGEQFF. The CDR3 DNA reads as TGTGCCAGCAACTTTGGTCTAGCGGGAGTCGGGGAGCAGTTCTTC.